This passage covers 19 T cell receptor beta chains from one sample sequenced in a study of blood T cell repertoires in COVID-19. Measured with immunoSEQ multiplex PCR; TCRdb has only the in-frame clones, and not every one. The sample lists 250,000 to 300,000 clones, approximately 85% occurring once. The sequencing sample was made of peripheral blood. These receptors were obtained from a woman between 70 and 85 years old with acute or convalescent COVID-19.

The chain combines TRBV29-1 with TRBJ2-1; 10 nucleotides match TRBD1. This CDR3 region has 13 residues. V dropped 7 bases and J dropped 3; count of bases not matched to a gene: 3. Germline V lookup: CDR1 SQVTM, CDR2 ANQGSEA. The CDR3 is CSAGTGDYNEQFF. The DNA of the CDR3 is TGCAGCGCCGGGACAGGGGACTACAATGAGCAGTTCTTC.

The chain carries TRBV3-1 (or the pseudogene TRBV3-2) and TRBJ1-2; no clear D. The V end was cut by 4 bases, the J end by 4 bases, with 10 bases between. The CDR3 is 13 residues long. Looked up from germline, CDR1 is LGHDT and CDR2 is YNNKEL (reference sequence). Here the CDR3 reads CASSLGSFYGYTF. The CDR3 DNA sequence: TGTGCCAGCAGCCTTGGCAGTTTCTATGGCTACACCTTC.

This clone was counted between two and nine times. The chain is built from TRBV11-2 and TRBJ1-6, with 10 bases lining up with TRBD1. There are 15 residues in the CDR3. CDR1 is SGHAT, CDR2 FQNNGV, per germline. J was trimmed by 10 bases and V by 4 bases; bases with no gene match: 7. The CDR3: CASSYRQGAESPLHF. CDR3 nucleotide sequence: TGTGCCAGCAGCTACCGACAGGGGGCGGAATCACCCCTCCACTTT. The whole variable domain, remainder taken from reference TRBV11-2 and TRBJ1-6, is EAGVAQSPRYKIIEKRQSVAFWCNPISGHATLYWYQQILGQGPKLLIQFQNNGVVDDSQLPKDRFSAERLKGVDSTLKIQPAKLEDSAVYLCASSYRQGAESPLHFGNGTRLTVT.

Regarding this clone: The same CDR3 arises from other DNA sequences in this sample as well. This rearrangement joins TRBV12-3 or TRBV12-4 to TRBJ1-1; D call uncertain. This CDR3 is built from 13 residues. Trimming left V 2 bases short and J 2 bases short, with 6 bases between. The CDR3 reads CASSLRGNTEAFF. The CDR3 DNA reads as TGTGCCAGCAGTTTACGCGGAAACACTGAAGCTTTCTTT.

This clone appeared once. The gene calls are TRBV5-1 and TRBJ2-5, with a possible D match to TRBD2 (7 bases). CDR3 length equals 15 residues. CDR1 SGHRS and CDR2 YFSETQ come from the germline V gene. Trimming stripped 4 bases from V and 5 bases from J, with 18 bases between. CDR3 sequence (DNA): TGCGCCAGCAGCCCCCAGGCGGGGGCCAGGGAGACCCAGTACTTC. This sequence encodes CASSPQAGARETQYF.

A few counts support this clone. This sequence joins TRBV5-1 and TRBJ2-3; D unresolved. V dropped 0 bases and J dropped 8 bases, with 4 bases sitting between them. The CDR3 contains 11 residues. The germline gives CDR1 SGHRS, CDR2 YFSETQ. This chain's CDR3 is CASSLERTQYF. As DNA, the CDR3 is TGCGCCAGCAGCTTGGAGCGTACGCAGTATTTT.

The chain links TRBV29-1 to TRBJ1-1; 7 nucleotides align to TRBD1. The germline V gene encodes CDR1 SQVTM and CDR2 ANQGSEA. The junction had 7 bases not matched to a gene; V was cut back by 7 bases and J by 5 bases. CDR3 length: 12 residues. In nucleotides, the CDR3 is TGCAGCGGTCGACAGGGTGAAACTGAAGCTTTCTTT. Its translation: CSGRQGETEAFF.

This chain uses TRBV6-5 with TRBJ1-1, with a tentative D call TRBD1 (5 bases). The germline gives CDR1 MNHEY, CDR2 SVGAGI. V lost 4 bases to trimming and J lost 5 bases, with 8 bases between them. The CDR3 totals 12 residues. In DNA form, the CDR3 reads TGTGCCAGCAGTTCAGGGAGGACTGAAGCTTTCTTT. Translation: CASSSGRTEAFF.

The chain uses TRBV5-1 and TRBJ2-3; D is uncertain. The germline gives CDR1 SGHRS, CDR2 YFSETQ. The V gene lost 2 bases and the J gene lost 2 bases, with 15 bases spanning the gap. CDR3 length: 16 residues. The chain's CDR3 is CASSFRPGFLTDTQYF. The CDR3 DNA sequence: TGCGCCAGCAGCTTTCGGCCAGGTTTTCTCACAGATACGCAGTATTTT.

This chain connects TRBV15 to TRBJ1-2, with 7 bases that match TRBD1. The junction had 24 bases not matched to a gene; V was cut back by 4 bases and J by 4 bases. The CDR3 loop spans 20 amino acids. Per the germline V gene, CDR1 is LNHNV and CDR2 is YYDKDF (reference sequence). CDR3 in amino acids: CATSTRKRRQGTDKIYGYTF. As DNA, the CDR3 is TGTGCCACCAGCACCCGAAAGAGAAGACAAGGGACAGACAAAATCTATGGCTACACCTTC.

V gene TRBV5-1 combines with J gene TRBJ1-1; TRBD1 matches 10 bases. Unmatched junction bases numbered 6, after V lost 0 bases and J lost 7 bases. The V gene's germline CDR1 is SGHRS and CDR2 YFSETQ. The CDR3 runs to 15 residues. The CDR3 spells CASSLGRQGAGEAFF. DNA for the CDR3: TGCGCCAGCAGCTTGGGCCGACAGGGGGCGGGTGAAGCTTTCTTT.

The chain is built from TRBV2 and TRBJ2-2, with TRBD1 matching 7 bases. The CDR3 consists of 14 residues. Germline V CDR1 and CDR2: SNHLY, FYNNEI. The ends lost 2 bases at V and 5 bases at J; junction bases unmatched: 2. CDR3 sequence (DNA): TGTGCCAGCAGTGAAACAGGGGTGACCGGGGAGCTGTTTTTT. Translated: CASSETGVTGELFF.

The gene calls are TRBV7-8 and TRBJ2-1; 7 bases are a match to TRBD1. The trim removed 5 bases at V and 15 bases at J, leaving 13 bases unmatched. The germline gives CDR1 SGHVS, CDR2 FQNEAQ. The CDR3 sequence is 13 residues long. The CDR3 DNA sequence: TGTGCCAGCAGCGCAAGACAGGGAACGAGGGGGTTCTTC. Residues: CASSARQGTRGFF.

This rearrangement joins TRBV18 to TRBJ1-5; no clear D gene. This CDR3 has 12 amino acids. Germline-derived CDR1 and CDR2 are KGHSH and LQKENI. Trimming took off 4 bases at V and 9 bases at J, with 10 bases between the two ends. In DNA form, the CDR3 reads TGTGCCAGCTCACTCCCCGGGTTGCCCCAGCATTTT. Amino acids: CASSLPGLPQHF. The full variable domain, with the rest looked up from reference TRBV18 and TRBJ1-5, is NAGVMQNPRHLVRRRGQEARLRCSPMKGHSHVYWYRQLPEEGLKFMVYLQKENIIDESGMPKERFSAEFPKEGPSILRIQQVVRGDSAAYFCASSLPGLPQHFGDGTRLSIL.

The chain recombines TRBV5-1 with TRBJ1-5; tentatively, D is TRBD1 (6 bases). V lost 0 bases and J 9 bases, leaving 10 bases between the germline ends. In germline, CDR1 is SGHRS, CDR2 YFSETQ. This CDR3 region has 13 residues. The CDR3 DNA reads TGCGCCAGCAGCTTGGAAGGGGGGGGGCCCCAGCATTTT. Translating gives CASSLEGGGPQHF.

V and J are TRBV2 and TRBJ2-5, with 8 bases that match TRBD2. Trimming at V came to 8 bases and at J to 4 bases, leaving 9 bases not matched to a gene. CDR1 and CDR2 (germline): SNHLY, FYNNEI. This CDR3 is built from 14 residues. CDR3 bases: TGTGCCAGCGCCGGGAGGGTAGCCGGAGAGACCCAGTACTTC. It is translated as CASAGRVAGETQYF.

The chain has TRBV5-4 and TRBJ2-5; possible D gene TRBD1, 5 bases. The CDR3 has 12 residues. Germline V gene lookup returns CDR1 SGHNT and CDR2 YYREEE (reference sequence). V lost 4 bases to trimming and J lost 3 bases, with 7 bases between them. This CDR3 reads CASSRQKETQYF. CDR3 DNA sequence: TGTGCCAGCAGCCGACAGAAAGAGACCCAGTACTTC.

The chain links TRBV27 to TRBJ2-1, with TRBD2 matching 8 bases. Per germline, CDR1 MNHEY and CDR2 SMNVEV (reference sequence). V shed 5 bases and J 3 bases; nucleotides not matched to a gene: 9. There are 16 residues in the CDR3. The CDR3 reads CASSSLTSGIYNEQFF. Here the CDR3 DNA reads TGTGCCAGCAGTAGCCTAACTAGCGGAATCTACAATGAGCAGTTCTTC.

The chain carries TRBV4-1 and TRBJ2-6; possible D gene TRBD1, 6 bases. This CDR3 comprises 20 residues. CDR1 and CDR2 from the germline V gene are MGHRA and YSYEKL. Trimming took off 3 bases at V and 0 bases at J, with 21 bases between the two ends. The CDR3 DNA reads TGCGCCAGCAGCCAGGGGCTACCGACAGGCCGCCCCTCTGGGGCCAACGTCCTGACTTTC. It specifies CASSQGLPTGRPSGANVLTF.